This TCR beta chain was profiled in a study of regulatory T cells in long-lasting Graves disease. Combining iRepertoire HTBI primers with Arm-PCR of CDR3 regions, the authors built TCR beta libraries. TCRdb processed the multiplex PCR reads anew with MiXCR; each CDR3 protein has one entry. The sample yields approximately 400,000 distinct CDR3 sequences, over 14% seen once. Time point denoted: newly diagnosed GD, antithyroid drugs for less than 3 months. Making the TCR library involved RNA that had been extracted from PBMCs. Trimming cost V 3 bases and J 0 bases, with 9 bases left between them. Germline CDR1 reads MDHEN; CDR2 reads SYDVKM. CDR3 length equals 16 residues. The sample holds many counts of this clonotype. The sample also formed part of further work on T cells in Graves' hyperthyroidism and ophthalmopathy. As that study records: The model foresaw ophthalmopathy a median approximately 6.1 months prior to onset.

The sequence was collected from a woman between 35 and 50 years old with Graves disease. The sequenced sample was peripheral blood mononuclear cells (PBMCs), obtained at new diagnosis, from a patient treated with antithyroid drugs. V gene TRBV28 combines with J gene TRBJ1-6; D is unclear. CDR3 sequence reads: CASSLFRDSYNSPLHF. CDR3 nucleotide sequence: TGTGCCAGCAGTTTGTTCAGAGACTCCTATAATTCACCCCTCCACTTT.